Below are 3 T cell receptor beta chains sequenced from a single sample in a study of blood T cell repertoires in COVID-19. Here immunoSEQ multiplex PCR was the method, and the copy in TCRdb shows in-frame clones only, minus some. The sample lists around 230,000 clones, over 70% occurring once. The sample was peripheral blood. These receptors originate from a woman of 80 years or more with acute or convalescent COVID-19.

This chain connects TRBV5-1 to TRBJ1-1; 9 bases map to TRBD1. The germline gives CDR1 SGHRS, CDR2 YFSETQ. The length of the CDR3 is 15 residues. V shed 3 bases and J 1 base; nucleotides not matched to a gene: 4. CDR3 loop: CASSWGDRENTEAFF. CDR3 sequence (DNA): TGCGCCAGCAGCTGGGGGGACAGGGAGAACACTGAAGCTTTCTTT.

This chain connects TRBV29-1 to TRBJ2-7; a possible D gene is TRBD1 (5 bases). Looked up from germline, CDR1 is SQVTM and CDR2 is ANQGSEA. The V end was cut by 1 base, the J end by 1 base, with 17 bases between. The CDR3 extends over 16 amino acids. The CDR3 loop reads CSVEGSQGFGSYEQYF. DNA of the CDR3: TGCAGCGTTGAAGGCTCCCAGGGCTTTGGGTCCTACGAGCAGTACTTC.

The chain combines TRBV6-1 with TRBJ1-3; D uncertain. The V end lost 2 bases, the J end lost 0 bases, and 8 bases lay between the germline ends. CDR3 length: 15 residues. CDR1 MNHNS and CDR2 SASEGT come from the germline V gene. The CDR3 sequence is CASSERGVSGNTIYF. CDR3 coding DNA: TGTGCCAGCAGTGAACGGGGAGTCTCTGGAAACACCATATATTTT.